This T cell receptor beta chain was identified during a study of T cells expressing NK-cell markers. Each CDR3 protein gets one entry in TCRdb, which reprocessed the 5' RACE reads and gives no DNA. Here the sample table reports about 390,000 distinct CDR3 sequences. The V gene's germline CDR1 is DFQATT and CDR2 SNEGSKA (reference sequence). This CDR3 has 11 amino acids. The chain is built from TRBV20-1 and TRBJ2-3; TCRdb selects TRBD1, and the lack of DNA leaves this call unchecked. This receptor was taken from a woman between 50 and 59 years old in good health. What was sequenced was blood T cells: a sorted CD56 or NKG2C T cell subset, CD4+ or CD8+ T cells, or bulk PBMC T cells (not recorded which). This chain's CDR3 is CSAGRPNTQYF.